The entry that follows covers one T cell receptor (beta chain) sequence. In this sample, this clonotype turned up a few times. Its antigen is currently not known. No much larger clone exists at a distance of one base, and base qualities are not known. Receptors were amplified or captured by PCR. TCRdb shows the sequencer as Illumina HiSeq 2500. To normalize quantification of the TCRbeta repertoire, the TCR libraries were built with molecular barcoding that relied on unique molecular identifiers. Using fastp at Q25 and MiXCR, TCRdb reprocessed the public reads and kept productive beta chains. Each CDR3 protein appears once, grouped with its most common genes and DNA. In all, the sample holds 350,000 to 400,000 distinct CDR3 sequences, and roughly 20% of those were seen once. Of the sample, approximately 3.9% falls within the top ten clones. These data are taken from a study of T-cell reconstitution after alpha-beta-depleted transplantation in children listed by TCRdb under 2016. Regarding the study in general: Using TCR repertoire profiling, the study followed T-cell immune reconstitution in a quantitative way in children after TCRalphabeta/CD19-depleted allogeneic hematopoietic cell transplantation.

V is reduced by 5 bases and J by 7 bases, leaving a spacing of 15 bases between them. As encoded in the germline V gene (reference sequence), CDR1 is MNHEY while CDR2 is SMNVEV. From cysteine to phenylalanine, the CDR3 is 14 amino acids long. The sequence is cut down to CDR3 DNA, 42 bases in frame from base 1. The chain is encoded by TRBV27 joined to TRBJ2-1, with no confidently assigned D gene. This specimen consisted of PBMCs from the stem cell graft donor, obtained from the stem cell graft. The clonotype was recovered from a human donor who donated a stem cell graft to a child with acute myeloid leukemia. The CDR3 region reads CASSPFGGRNEQFF. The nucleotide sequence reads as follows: TGTGCCAGCAGTCCGTTCGGTGGAAGGAATGAGCAGTTCTTC.